This T cell receptor beta chain was sequenced for a study of beta chain features in type 1 diabetes. CDR3 length equals 14 residues. CDR1 and CDR2 from the germline V gene are LNHDA and SQIVND (reference sequence). The trim removed 5 bases at V and 3 bases at J, leaving 5 bases unmatched. This clone was seen only a few times. TCRB transcripts that were expressed got sequenced, as all of the isolated RNA had been reverse transcribed. Assay: immunoSEQ multiplex PCR; the TCRdb copy retains only in-frame clones and omits some. The sample consists of fewer than 250,000 clones, over 7.5% of them appearing once.

The sequenced sample was naive CD4+ T cells from blood. The V and J genes are TRBV19 and TRBJ2-7; 9 bases map to TRBD1. This TCR derives from a woman aged 18-29 years in good health. The CDR3: CASSGQGLFYEQYF. CDR3 DNA sequence: TGTGCCAGTAGTGGACAGGGGCTATTCTACGAGCAGTACTTC.